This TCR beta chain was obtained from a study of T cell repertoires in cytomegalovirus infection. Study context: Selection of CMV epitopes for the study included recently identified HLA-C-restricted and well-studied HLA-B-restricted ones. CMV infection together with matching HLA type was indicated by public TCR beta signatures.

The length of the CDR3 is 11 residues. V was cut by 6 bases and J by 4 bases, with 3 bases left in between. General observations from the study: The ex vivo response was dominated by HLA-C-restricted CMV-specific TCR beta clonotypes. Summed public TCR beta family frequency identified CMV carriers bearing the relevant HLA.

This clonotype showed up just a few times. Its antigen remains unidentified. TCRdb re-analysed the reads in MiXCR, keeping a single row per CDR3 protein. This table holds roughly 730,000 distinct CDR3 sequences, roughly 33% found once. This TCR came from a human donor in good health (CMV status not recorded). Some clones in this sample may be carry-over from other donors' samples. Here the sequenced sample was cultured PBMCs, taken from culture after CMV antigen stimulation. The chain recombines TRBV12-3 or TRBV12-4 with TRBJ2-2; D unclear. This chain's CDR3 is CASRFTGELFF. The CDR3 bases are TGTGCCAGCAGATTCACCGGGGAGCTGTTTTTT.